This passage covers 9 T cell receptor beta chains from one sample sequenced in a study of CD8+ T cells in alopecia areata. Treatment defined: oral pan-JAK inhibitor, 5-10 mg twice daily. Extraction of RNA preceded its reverse transcription into cDNA, which served as the sequencing template. The repertoire was sequenced with immunoSEQ multiplex PCR; TCRdb's copy has only in-frame clones and lacks some. The data show nearly 200,000 clones, 58% seen once. The source material was CD4+ T cells sorted from blood, sampled at week 24, from a patient treated with tofacitinib. The receptors derive from a human donor with alopecia areata.

V gene TRBV7-3 combines with J gene TRBJ2-5; 7 bases are a match to TRBD2. The CDR3 runs 15 residues. Germline V gene lookup returns CDR1 SGHTA and CDR2 FQGTGA. The junction had 11 bases not matched to a gene; V was cut back by 5 bases and J by 5 bases. The CDR3 region is CASSPLADPRETQYF. The CDR3 DNA is TGTGCCAGCAGCCCGCTAGCGGATCCCCGGGAGACCCAGTACTTC.

This clone was seen more than once but under ten times. The rearrangement joins TRBV28 to TRBJ2-7, with 10 bases identical to TRBD2. After removal of 5 bases from V and 5 bases from J, the junction contained 9 bases not matched to a gene. The CDR3 totals 15 residues. Germline CDR1 MDHEN, CDR2 SYDVKM. The CDR3 loop is CASSPSGLAIHEQYF. CDR3 DNA: TGTGCCAGCAGTCCCTCGGGACTAGCGATCCACGAGCAGTACTTC.

The chain uses TRBV19 and TRBJ2-5; D is perhaps TRBD1 or TRBD2 (5 bases each). V was cut by 6 bases and J by 1 base, with 12 bases left in between. Per the germline V gene, CDR1 is LNHDA and CDR2 is SQIVND (reference sequence). The CDR3 consists of 14 residues. The chain's CDR3 is CASRSGGAQETQYF. In DNA, the CDR3 is TGTGCCAGTAGGAGCGGTGGGGCCCAAGAGACCCAGTACTTC.

The chain employs TRBV29-1 and TRBJ2-3, with D unresolved. The germline CDR1 and CDR2 sequences are SQVTM and ANQGSEA. The CDR3 totals 13 residues. With 0 bases removed from V and 1 base from J, the gap between germline ends came to 5 bases. The DNA for the CDR3 is TGCAGCGTTGAAGACCAGGGCACAGATACGCAGTATTTT. Its protein product is CSVEDQGTDTQYF.

This clone came up a few times. In the same sample, other DNA sequences code for this CDR3. V usage is TRBV7-8 and J usage is TRBJ2-6, with unresolved D. Germline V lookup: CDR1 SGHVS, CDR2 FQNEAQ. The V and J ends lost 4 bases and 2 bases respectively, with 6 bases between them. This CDR3 contains 14 residues. The CDR3: CASSSAAGANVLTF. The CDR3 DNA reads TGTGCCAGCAGCTCTGCAGCTGGGGCCAACGTCCTGACTTTC.

The rearrangement links TRBV29-1 to TRBJ1-2; 11 nucleotides agree with TRBD1. Germline trimming cut 6 bases from V and 6 bases from J; bases unmatched to any gene: 6. CDR3 length: 13 residues. CDR1 is SQVTM and CDR2 is ANQGSEA in the germline V gene. The DNA of the CDR3 is TGCAGCGTAAGTGGACAGGGGGCGAATGGCTACACCTTC. It encodes CSVSGQGANGYTF. Looking up the rest from reference TRBV29-1 and TRBJ1-2 gives the full variable domain: SAVISQKPSRDICQRGTSLTIQCQVDSQVTMMFWYRQQPGQSLTLIATANQGSEATYESGFVIDKFPISRPNLTFSTLTVSNMSPEDSSIYLCSVSGQGANGYTFGSGTRLTVV.

The sample holds one count of this clone. The genes are TRBV10-3 and TRBJ2-2, with TRBD1 identical over 9 bases. Trimming cost V 6 bases and J 5 bases; bases outside gene matches: 7. The length of the CDR3 is 15 residues. In germline, CDR1 is ENHRY, CDR2 SYGVKD. CDR3 nucleotides: TGTGCCATCAGATCGGGACAGGGTAGGACCGGGGAGCTGTTTTTT. Residues: CAIRSGQGRTGELFF.

V usage is TRBV5-1 and J usage is TRBJ1-2; tentatively, D is TRBD1 (6 bases). CDR3 size: 13 residues. The germline V gene has CDR1 SGHRS and CDR2 YFSETQ. V lost 2 bases and J lost 3, with 8 bases in between. CDR3 protein: CASSFGQHYGYTF. DNA for the CDR3: TGCGCCAGCAGCTTCGGACAGCACTATGGCTACACCTTC.

Details on this clone: The sample carries other DNA sequences with the same CDR3. The V gene is TRBV5-1, the J gene TRBJ1-2; tentative D call: TRBD1 (6 bases). The CDR3 runs to 13 residues. V lost 0 bases to trimming and J lost 8 bases, with 11 bases between them. Germline CDR1 reads SGHRS; CDR2 reads YFSETQ. Here the CDR3 DNA reads TGCGCCAGCAGCTTGGGAACAGGGTACGGCTACACCTTC. This encodes CASSLGTGYGYTF.